The 11 T cell receptor beta chains reported below all come from one sample, sequenced in a study of cytomegalovirus exposure and HLA in healthy donors. Researchers ran the PCR with 60 Vbeta and 13 Jbeta primers. Some clones are missing from TCRdb's copy, which holds only in-frame ones; the method was immunoSEQ multiplex PCR. This table holds more than 150,000 clones, about three quarters found once. Input material: PBMCs. These receptors were obtained from a young man in good health and CMV-seronegative.

The chain uses TRBV7-9 and TRBJ1-1, with D maybe TRBD1 (5 bases). The length of the CDR3 is 13 residues. The germline gives CDR1 SEHNR, CDR2 FQNEAQ (reference sequence). V was shortened by 5 bases and J by 8 bases, with 15 bases between the two germline ends. The CDR3 protein is CASSQGGPVEAFF. CDR3 DNA: TGTGCCAGCAGCCAGGGAGGCCCAGTCGAAGCTTTCTTT.

The chain recombines TRBV19 with TRBJ1-2; weak D call: TRBD1 (5 bases). Looked up from germline, CDR1 is LNHDA and CDR2 is SQIVND (reference sequence). The length of the CDR3 is 16 residues. V was trimmed by 4 bases and J by 8 bases, leaving 23 bases between them. CDR3 coding DNA: TGTGCCAGTAGTAGAAGCCCGGGACTGAAGGAAGGGGGCTACACCTTC. Residues: CASSRSPGLKEGGYTF.

The V gene is TRBV27, the J gene TRBJ2-7; a possible D gene is TRBD2 (6 bases). This CDR3 spans 11 amino acids. Trimming took off 5 bases at V and 12 bases at J, with 14 bases between the two ends. Germline CDR1 is MNHEY and CDR2 is SMNVEV (reference sequence). The CDR3 is CASSLGLSWYF. CDR3 coding DNA: TGTGCCAGCAGTCTGGGACTTTCCTGGTACTTC.

This chain joins TRBV9 and TRBJ2-5; the match to TRBD2 covers 7 bases. This CDR3 spans 14 amino acids. Looked up from germline, CDR1 is SGDLS and CDR2 is YYNGEE. The V segment lost 0 bases and the J segment 5 bases; nucleotides outside the gene matches: 4. The CDR3 sequence: CASSVGRGEETQYF. DNA of the CDR3: TGTGCCAGCAGCGTAGGTCGGGGGGAGGAGACCCAGTACTTC.

This clone was observed once. This chain joins TRBV28 and TRBJ2-1; 8 bases line up with TRBD1. Unmatched junction bases numbered 21, after V lost 5 bases and J lost 0 bases. This CDR3 region has 21 residues. CDR1 and CDR2 (germline): MDHEN, SYDVKM. Here the CDR3 reads CASSARPRTGYRSSSYNEQFF. The DNA of the CDR3 is TGTGCCAGCAGTGCCCGACCACGGACAGGGTATCGATCGAGCTCCTACAATGAGCAGTTCTTC.

The rearrangement joins TRBV19 to TRBJ1-6; maybe TRBD1 (5 bases). The germline V and J ends were trimmed by 5 bases and 5 bases, with 13 bases remaining between them. In germline, CDR1 is LNHDA, CDR2 SQIVND (reference sequence). The CDR3 is 15 amino acids. The CDR3 is CASSGGRRNNSPLHF. CDR3 DNA sequence: TGTGCCAGTAGTGGGGGGAGGCGGAATAATTCACCCCTCCACTTT.

The chain joins TRBV27 to TRBJ1-1; 10 bases map to TRBD1. The germline CDR1 and CDR2 sequences are MNHEY and SMNVEV (reference sequence). V lost 5 bases and J lost 3; bases outside the gene matches: 3. This CDR3 spans 14 amino acids. This CDR3 is CASSGDRGDTEAFF. CDR3 DNA: TGTGCCAGCAGTGGGGACAGGGGAGACACTGAAGCTTTCTTT.

The chain is built from TRBV1 and TRBJ2-5; TRBD2, as called in the table, went unchecked against the DNA. TRBV1 is marked as a pseudogene. The CDR3 loop spans 17 amino acids. CDR3 residues: CTSSQLPPAYPGKTQYF. The CDR3 nucleotides read TGCACCAGCAGCCAACTTCCCCCGGCCTATCCCGGGAAGACCCAGTACTTC.

This clone was seen a single time. The rearrangement uses TRBV4-1 and TRBJ2-7, with D possibly matching TRBD1 (6 bases). The germline CDR1 and CDR2 sequences are MGHRA and YSYEKL. V lost 3 bases, J lost 12 bases, and 18 bases lay in between. CDR3 length equals 13 residues. This CDR3 is CASSQGDMQVRYF. In DNA form, the CDR3 reads TGCGCCAGCAGCCAGGGGGACATGCAGGTTCGGTACTTC.

V is TRBV2 and J is TRBJ1-3, with a possible D match to TRBD1 (6 bases). Germline values: CDR1 SNHLY, CDR2 FYNNEI. The ends were cut back, 5 bases at V and 5 bases at J, with 16 bases in the middle. This CDR3 region has 15 residues. The CDR3 DNA reads as TGTGCCAGCAGTCGGGACACCCGGGCTCGAAACACCATATATTTT. This sequence encodes CASSRDTRARNTIYF.

CDR3 sequence: CASSRDYRLNNEQFF. Written as DNA, the CDR3 is TGTGCCAGCAGTCGGGACTACCGATTAAACAATGAGCAGTTCTTC. The chain recombines TRBV6-5 with TRBJ2-1; 7 nucleotides match TRBD2. J lost 5 bases, V lost 5 bases, and 9 bases had no gene match. Germline lookup yields CDR1 MNHEY and CDR2 SVGAGI. The CDR3 length is 15 residues.